This T cell receptor (beta chain) was captured in a study of Graves' ophthalmopathy and Graves' hyperthyroidism. Using RNA transcripts, the TCR beta CDR3 regions were amplified. Scientists carried out first-round RT-PCR using HTBI primers and then a second-round multiplex PCR. In TCRdb, the multiplex PCR reads were re-called with MiXCR into one record per CDR3 protein. The data hold about 1.2 million distinct CDR3 sequences, with about two fifths observed a single time. Sequencing was carried out using peripheral blood or thyroid tissue (not recorded which). This sequence originates from an adult man with Graves' hyperthyroidism.

The CDR3 reads CASSRSQGGQPQHF. In nucleotides, the CDR3 is TGTGCCAGTAGCCGGAGTCAGGGAGGCCAGCCCCAGCATTTT. This chain links TRBV19 with TRBJ1-5, with D perhaps matching TRBD1 (5 bases). Trimming stripped 6 bases from V and 7 bases from J, with 16 bases between. CDR1 and CDR2 from the germline V gene are LNHDA and SQIVND (reference sequence). The CDR3 extends over 14 amino acids.